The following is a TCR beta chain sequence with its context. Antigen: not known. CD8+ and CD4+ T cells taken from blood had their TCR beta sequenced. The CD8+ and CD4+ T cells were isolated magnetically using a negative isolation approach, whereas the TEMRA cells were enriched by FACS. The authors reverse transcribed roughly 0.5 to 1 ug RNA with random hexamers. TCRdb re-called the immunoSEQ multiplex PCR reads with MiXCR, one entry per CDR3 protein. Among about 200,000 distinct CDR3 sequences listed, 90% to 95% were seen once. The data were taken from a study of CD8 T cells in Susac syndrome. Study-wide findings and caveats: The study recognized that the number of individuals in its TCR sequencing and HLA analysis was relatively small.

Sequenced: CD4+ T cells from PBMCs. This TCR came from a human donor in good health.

The CDR3 sequence is CSARGGVRQPQHF. The DNA of the CDR3 is TGCAGTGCCCGCGGAGGGGTTCGACAGCCCCAGCATTTT. The chain joins TRBV20-1 to TRBJ1-5; possible D gene TRBD1, 5 bases. This CDR3 contains 13 residues. CDR1 and CDR2 from the germline V gene are DFQATT and SNEGSKA (reference sequence). V lost 6 bases to trimming and J lost 7 bases, with 16 bases between them.